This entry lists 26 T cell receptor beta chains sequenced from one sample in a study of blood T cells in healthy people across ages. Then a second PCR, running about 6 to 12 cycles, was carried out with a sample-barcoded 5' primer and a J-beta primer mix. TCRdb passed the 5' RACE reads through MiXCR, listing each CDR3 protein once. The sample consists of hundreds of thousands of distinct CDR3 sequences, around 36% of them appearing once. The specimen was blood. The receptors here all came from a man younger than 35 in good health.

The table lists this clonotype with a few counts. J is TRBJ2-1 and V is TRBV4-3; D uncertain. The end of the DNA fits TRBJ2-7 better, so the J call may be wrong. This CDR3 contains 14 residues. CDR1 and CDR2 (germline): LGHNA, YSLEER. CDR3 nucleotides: TGCGCCAGCAGCCCCCTGGAATCCTACAATGAGCAGTACTTC. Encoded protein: CASSPLESYNEQYF.

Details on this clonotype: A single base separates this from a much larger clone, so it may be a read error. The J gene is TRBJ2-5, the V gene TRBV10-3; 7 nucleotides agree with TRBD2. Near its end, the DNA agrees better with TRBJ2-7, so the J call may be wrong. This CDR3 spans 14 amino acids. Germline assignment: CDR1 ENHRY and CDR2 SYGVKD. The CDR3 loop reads CAISSLTSRPEQYF. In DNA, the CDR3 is TGTGCCATCAGCTCCCTGACTAGCCGTCCCGAGCAGTACTTC.

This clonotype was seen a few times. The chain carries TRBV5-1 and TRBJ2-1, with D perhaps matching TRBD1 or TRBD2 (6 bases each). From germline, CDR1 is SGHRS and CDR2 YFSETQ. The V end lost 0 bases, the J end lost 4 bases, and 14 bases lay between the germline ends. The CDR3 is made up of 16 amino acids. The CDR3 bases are TGCGCCAGCAGCTTGGAGGGGGGTGATGGGTACAATGAGCAGTTCTTC. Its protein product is CASSLEGGDGYNEQFF.

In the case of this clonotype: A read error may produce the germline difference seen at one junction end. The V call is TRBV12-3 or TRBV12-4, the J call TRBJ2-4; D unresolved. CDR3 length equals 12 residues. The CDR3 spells CANSLAPNIQYF. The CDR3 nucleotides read TGTGCCAACAGTTTGGCCCCAAACATTCAGTACTTC.

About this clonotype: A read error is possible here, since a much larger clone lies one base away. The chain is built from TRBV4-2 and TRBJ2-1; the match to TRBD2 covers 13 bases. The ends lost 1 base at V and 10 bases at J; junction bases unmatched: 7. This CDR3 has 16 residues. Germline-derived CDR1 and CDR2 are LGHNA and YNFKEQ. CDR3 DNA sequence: TGTGCCAGCAGCCAAGTGGGGACTAGCGGGATCAAGGAGCAGTTCTTC. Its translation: CASSQVGTSGIKEQFF.

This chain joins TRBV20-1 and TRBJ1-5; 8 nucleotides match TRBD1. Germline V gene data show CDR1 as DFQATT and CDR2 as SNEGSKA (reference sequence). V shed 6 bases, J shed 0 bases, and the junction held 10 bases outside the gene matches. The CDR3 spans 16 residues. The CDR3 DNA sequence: TGCAGTGCCCCGGCAGGGGGCGTCTATAGCAATCAGCCCCAGCATTTT. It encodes CSAPAGGVYSNQPQHF.

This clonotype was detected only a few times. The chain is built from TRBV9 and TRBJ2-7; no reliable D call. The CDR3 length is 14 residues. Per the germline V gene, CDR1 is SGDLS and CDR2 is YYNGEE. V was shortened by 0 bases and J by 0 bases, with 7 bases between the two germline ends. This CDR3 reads CASSVVPGSYEQYF. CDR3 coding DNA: TGTGCCAGCAGCGTAGTTCCTGGCTCCTACGAGCAGTACTTC.

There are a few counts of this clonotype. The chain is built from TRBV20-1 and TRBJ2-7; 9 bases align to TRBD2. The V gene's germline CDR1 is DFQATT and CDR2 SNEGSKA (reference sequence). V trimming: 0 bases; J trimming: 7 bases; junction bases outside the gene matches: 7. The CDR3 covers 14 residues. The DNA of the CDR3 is TGCAGTGCTAGAGAAGGGACTAGCATCAATGAGCAGTACTTC. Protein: CSAREGTSINEQYF.

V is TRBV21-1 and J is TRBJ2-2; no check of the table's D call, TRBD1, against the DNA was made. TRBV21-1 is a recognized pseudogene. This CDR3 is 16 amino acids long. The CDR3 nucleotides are TGTGCCAGCAGCAAAGCGGCCGGGGTTCTGGCCGGGGAGCTGTTTTTT. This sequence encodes CASSKAAGVLAGELFF.

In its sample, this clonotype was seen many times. The CDR3 bases are TGTGCCAGCAGCTTAGACCCCAACGAGCAGTACTTC. Translated, it gives CASSLDPNEQYF. The chain uses TRBV7-2 and TRBJ2-7; no clear D gene. Germline V gene data show CDR1 as SGHTA and CDR2 as FQGNSA. CDR3 length equals 12 residues. V lost 1 base and J lost 5, with 6 bases in between.

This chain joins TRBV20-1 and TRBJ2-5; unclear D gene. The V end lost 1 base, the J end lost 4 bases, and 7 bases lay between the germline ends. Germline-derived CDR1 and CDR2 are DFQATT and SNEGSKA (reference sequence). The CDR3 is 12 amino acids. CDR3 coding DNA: TGCAGTGCTAGAGCCGGACGAGAGACCCAGTACTTC. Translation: CSARAGRETQYF.

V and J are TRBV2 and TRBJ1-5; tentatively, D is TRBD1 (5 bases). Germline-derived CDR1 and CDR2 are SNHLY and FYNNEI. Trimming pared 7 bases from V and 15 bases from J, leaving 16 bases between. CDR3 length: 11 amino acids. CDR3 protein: CASTAGREVHF. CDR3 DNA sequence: TGTGCCAGCACGGCGGGCAGGGAGGTGCATTTT.

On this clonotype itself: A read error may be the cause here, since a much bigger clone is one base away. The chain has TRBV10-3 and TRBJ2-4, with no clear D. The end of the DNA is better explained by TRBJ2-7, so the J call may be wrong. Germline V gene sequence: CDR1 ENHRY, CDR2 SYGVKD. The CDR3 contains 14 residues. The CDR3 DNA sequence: TGTGCCATCAGTGAGTACTTTGGCGGCCACGAGCAGTACTTC. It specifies CAISEYFGGHEQYF.

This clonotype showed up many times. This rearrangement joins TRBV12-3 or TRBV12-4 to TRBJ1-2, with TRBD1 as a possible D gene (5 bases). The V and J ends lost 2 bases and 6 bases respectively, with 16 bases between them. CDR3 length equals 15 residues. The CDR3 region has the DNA TGTGCCAGCAGTTTACGGGGGAGGGGTAATCATGGCTACACCTTC. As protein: CASSLRGRGNHGYTF.

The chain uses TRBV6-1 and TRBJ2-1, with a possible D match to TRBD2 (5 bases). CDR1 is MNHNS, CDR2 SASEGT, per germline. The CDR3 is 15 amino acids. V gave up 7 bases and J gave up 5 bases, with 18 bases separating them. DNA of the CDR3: TGTGCCAGCACCGCACCGGGAATCCCAAACAATGAGCAGTTCTTC. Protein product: CASTAPGIPNNEQFF.

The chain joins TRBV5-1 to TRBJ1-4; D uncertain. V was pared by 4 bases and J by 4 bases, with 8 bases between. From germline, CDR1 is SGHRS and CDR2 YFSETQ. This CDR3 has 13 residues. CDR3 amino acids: CASSEADNEKLFF. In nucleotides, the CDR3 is TGCGCCAGCAGCGAGGCAGATAATGAAAAACTGTTTTTT. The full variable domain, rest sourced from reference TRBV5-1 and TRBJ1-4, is KAGVTQTPRYLIKTRGQQVTLSCSPISGHRSVSWYQQTPGQGLQFLFEYFSETQRNKGNFPGRFSGRQFSNSRSEMNVSTLELGDSALYLCASSEADNEKLFFGSGTQLSVL.

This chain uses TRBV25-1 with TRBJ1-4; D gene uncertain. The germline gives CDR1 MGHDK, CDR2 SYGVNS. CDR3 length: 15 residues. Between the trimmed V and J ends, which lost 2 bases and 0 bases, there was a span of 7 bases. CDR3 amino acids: CASSEIGPTNEKLFF. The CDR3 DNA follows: TGTGCCAGCAGTGAAATCGGACCAACTAATGAAAAACTGTTTTTT.

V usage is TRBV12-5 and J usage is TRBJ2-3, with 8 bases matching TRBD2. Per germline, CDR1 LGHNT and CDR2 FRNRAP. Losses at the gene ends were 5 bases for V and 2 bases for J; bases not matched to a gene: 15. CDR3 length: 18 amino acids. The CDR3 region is CASGGLSGEYASTDTQYF. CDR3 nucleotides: TGTGCTAGTGGTGGACTTAGCGGGGAGTATGCTTCCACAGATACGCAGTATTTT.

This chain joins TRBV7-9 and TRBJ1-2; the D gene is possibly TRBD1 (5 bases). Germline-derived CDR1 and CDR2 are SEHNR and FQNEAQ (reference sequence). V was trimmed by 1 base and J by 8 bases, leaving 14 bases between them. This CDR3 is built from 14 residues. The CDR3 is CASSLGQGTSGYTF. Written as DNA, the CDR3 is TGTGCCAGCAGCTTAGGCCAGGGTACGTCAGGCTACACCTTC.

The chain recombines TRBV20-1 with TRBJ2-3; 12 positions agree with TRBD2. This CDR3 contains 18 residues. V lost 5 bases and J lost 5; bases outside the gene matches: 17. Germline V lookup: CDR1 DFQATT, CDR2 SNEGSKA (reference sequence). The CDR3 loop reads CSAGGWETSGGEGDTQYF. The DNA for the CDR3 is TGCAGTGCTGGAGGTTGGGAGACTAGCGGGGGAGAGGGAGATACGCAGTATTTT.

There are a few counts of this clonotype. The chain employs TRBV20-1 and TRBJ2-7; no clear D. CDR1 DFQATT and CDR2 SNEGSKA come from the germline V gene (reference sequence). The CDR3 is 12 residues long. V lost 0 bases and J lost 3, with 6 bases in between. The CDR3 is CSARDGIYEQYF. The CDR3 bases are TGCAGTGCTAGAGATGGGATCTACGAGCAGTACTTC.

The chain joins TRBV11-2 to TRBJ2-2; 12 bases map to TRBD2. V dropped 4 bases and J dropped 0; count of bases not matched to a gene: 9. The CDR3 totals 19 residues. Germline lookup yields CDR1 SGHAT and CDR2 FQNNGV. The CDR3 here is CASSSRLAGELTNTGELFF. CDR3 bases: TGTGCCAGCAGCTCCCGACTAGCGGGGGAGCTAACGAACACCGGGGAGCTGTTTTTT.

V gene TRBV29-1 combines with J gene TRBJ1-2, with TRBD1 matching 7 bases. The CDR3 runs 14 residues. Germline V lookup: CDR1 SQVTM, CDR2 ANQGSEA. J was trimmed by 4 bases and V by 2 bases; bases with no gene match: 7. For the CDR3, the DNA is TGCAGCGTTGAAAGTGCGGGACAGATCTATGGCTACACCTTC. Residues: CSVESAGQIYGYTF.

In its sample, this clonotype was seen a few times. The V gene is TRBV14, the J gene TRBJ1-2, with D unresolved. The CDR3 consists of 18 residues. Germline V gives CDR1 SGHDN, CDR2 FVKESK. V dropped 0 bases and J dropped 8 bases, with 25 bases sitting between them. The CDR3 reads CASSQDSYQLWLQAGYTF. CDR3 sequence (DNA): TGTGCCAGCAGCCAAGACAGCTACCAACTATGGCTACAAGCAGGCTACACCTTC.

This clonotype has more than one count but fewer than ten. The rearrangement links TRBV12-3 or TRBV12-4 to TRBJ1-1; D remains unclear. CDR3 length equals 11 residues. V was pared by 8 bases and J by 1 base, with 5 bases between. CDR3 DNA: TGTGCCAGCGTACAGAACACTGAAGCTTTCTTT. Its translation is CASVQNTEAFF.

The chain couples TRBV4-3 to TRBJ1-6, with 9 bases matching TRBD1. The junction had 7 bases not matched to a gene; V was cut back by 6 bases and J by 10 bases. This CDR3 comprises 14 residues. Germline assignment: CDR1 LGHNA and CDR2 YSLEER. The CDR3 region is CASRRGQGFSPLHF. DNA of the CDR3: TGCGCCAGCAGAAGGGGACAGGGCTTCTCACCCCTCCACTTT.